Below are 27 T cell receptor beta chains sequenced from a single sample in a study of CD8+ T cells in alopecia areata. RNA was extracted and reverse transcribed into cDNA as the sequencing template. The method was immunoSEQ multiplex PCR; TCRdb's version includes in-frame clones alone and lacks a portion of them. The profile shows about 100,000 clones, around 55% of them singletons. Material for sequencing was CD8+ T cells sorted from blood. The receptors shown here come from a human donor in good health.

This clone was observed once. Possible read error: a much larger clone is one base away. This specimen includes other DNA sequences encoding the same CDR3. The CDR3 nucleotides read TGTGCCAGCAGTTTAGGACAGGGGAACACTGAAGCTTTCTTT. Protein product: CASSLGQGNTEAFF. V gene TRBV6-5 combines with J gene TRBJ1-1, with 8 positions matching TRBD1. Germline V gene data show CDR1 as MNHEY and CDR2 as SVGAGI. The V segment lost 4 bases and the J segment 1 base; nucleotides outside the gene matches: 2. The CDR3 has 14 amino acids.

This chain links TRBV13 with TRBJ2-7; D gene uncertain. Germline CDR1 and CDR2: PRHDT and FYEKMQ (reference sequence). The CDR3 has 13 residues. Trimming left V 0 bases short and J 3 bases short, with 6 bases between. The CDR3: CASSLGGDYEQYF. In DNA, the CDR3 is TGTGCCAGCAGCTTAGGGGGCGACTACGAGCAGTACTTC.

This clone appeared once. The V gene is TRBV14, the J gene TRBJ1-1; no definite D call. V was shortened by 1 base and J by 4 bases, with 10 bases between the two germline ends. The CDR3 spans 14 residues. CDR1 SGHDN and CDR2 FVKESK come from the germline V gene. This CDR3 reads CASSQGGGFTEAFF. Written as DNA, the CDR3 is TGTGCCAGCAGCCAAGGGGGAGGGTTCACTGAAGCTTTCTTT. Full variable domain (outside the CDR3, taken from reference TRBV14 and TRBJ1-1): EAGVTQFPSHSVIEKGQTVTLRCDPISGHDNLYWYRRVMGKEIKFLLHFVKESKQDESGMPNNRFLAERTGGTYSTLKVQPAELEDSGVYFCASSQGGGFTEAFFGQGTRLTVV.

The chain employs TRBV4-2 and TRBJ1-3, with D maybe TRBD1 (5 bases). The germline V gene encodes CDR1 LGHNA and CDR2 YNFKEQ. The CDR3 loop spans 14 amino acids. V lost 1 base and J 7 bases, leaving 11 bases between the germline ends. CDR3 in DNA: TGTGCCAGCAGCCAAGGAGGGGTTGATAACACCATATATTTT. This codes for CASSQGGVDNTIYF.

The chain joins TRBV4-3 to TRBJ2-7; 8 bases line up with TRBD2. Germline CDR1 is LGHNA and CDR2 is YSLEER. The CDR3 runs 17 residues. The V and J ends lost 2 bases and 1 base, in that order; junction bases with no gene match: 10. As DNA, the CDR3 is TGCGCCAGCAGCCAAATCGTTTCTAGCGGGTCTTCCTACGAGCAGTACTTC. This translates into CASSQIVSSGSSYEQYF.

This clone was found a few times. The rearrangement links TRBV2 to TRBJ1-5; 7 bases are a match to TRBD1. The CDR3 contains 14 residues. From germline, CDR1 is SNHLY and CDR2 FYNNEI. The J segment lost 1 base and the V segment lost 8 bases, leaving 5 bases of the junction unmatched. The CDR3 reads CASGTGESNQPQHF. The CDR3 DNA follows: TGTGCCAGCGGAACAGGGGAAAGCAATCAGCCCCAGCATTTT.

The chain employs TRBV2 and TRBJ2-2; D remains ambiguous. Deletions cut 6 bases from V and 1 base from J, with 9 bases between. Germline CDR1 and CDR2: SNHLY and FYNNEI. The CDR3 loop spans 14 amino acids. CDR3 region: CASSATENTGELFF. Written as DNA, the CDR3 is TGTGCCAGCAGCGCAACGGAGAACACCGGGGAGCTGTTTTTT.

J is TRBJ1-1 and V is TRBV29-1, with unresolved D. The V end was cut by 1 base, the J end by 0 bases, with 3 bases between. From germline, CDR1 is SQVTM and CDR2 ANQGSEA. The CDR3 length is 12 residues. The CDR3: CSVEGLNTEAFF. The CDR3 region has the DNA TGCAGCGTTGAAGGACTGAACACTGAAGCTTTCTTT.

The V call is TRBV6-5, the J call TRBJ1-1; 9 nucleotides align to TRBD1. This CDR3 region has 15 residues. Germline lookup yields CDR1 MNHEY and CDR2 SVGAGI. J lost 6 bases, V lost 2 bases, and 7 bases had no gene match. The CDR3 reads CASSYGTGPVAEAFF. CDR3 sequence (DNA): TGTGCCAGCAGTTACGGGACAGGGCCGGTCGCTGAAGCTTTCTTT.

This chain links TRBV29-1 with TRBJ2-7, with TRBD1 as a possible D gene (5 bases). Germline V CDR1 and CDR2: SQVTM, ANQGSEA. V lost 5 bases to trimming and J lost 2 bases, with 13 bases between them. The CDR3 is made up of 13 amino acids. DNA for the CDR3: TGCAGCGTTCGAGTCGACAGTCCCTACGAGCAGTACTTC. This codes for CSVRVDSPYEQYF.

This clone came up once. The chain employs TRBV5-6 and TRBJ1-1; a possible D gene is TRBD1 (5 bases). Trimming removed 0 bases from V and 8 bases from J, with 8 bases in between. CDR3 length equals 12 residues. Germline-derived CDR1 and CDR2 are SGHDT and YYEEEE. The CDR3 loop reads CASSLGDLEAFF. In DNA, the CDR3 is TGTGCCAGCAGCTTGGGGGACCTAGAAGCTTTCTTT.

The chain couples TRBV5-4 to TRBJ2-7; 11 positions match TRBD2. Germline CDR1 reads SGHNT; CDR2 reads YYREEE (reference sequence). V trimming: 4 bases; J trimming: 6 bases; junction bases outside the gene matches: 6. CDR3 length: 14 residues. CDR3 sequence: CASSPGTSGTEQYF. CDR3 sequence (DNA): TGTGCCAGCAGCCCCGGGACTAGCGGAACCGAGCAGTACTTC.

This chain joins TRBV4-1 and TRBJ1-5; no clear D gene. The CDR3 contains 15 residues. Trimming removed 0 bases from V and 3 bases from J, with 9 bases in between. Germline V lookup: CDR1 MGHRA, CDR2 YSYEKL. The CDR3 here is CASSQDWQTNQPQHF. In DNA form, the CDR3 reads TGCGCCAGCAGCCAAGATTGGCAGACCAATCAGCCCCAGCATTTT.

The chain links TRBV27 to TRBJ2-5, with D possibly being TRBD1 (6 bases). V was clipped by 4 bases and J by 1 base, with 16 bases between them. Germline V gives CDR1 MNHEY, CDR2 SMNVEV (reference sequence). The CDR3 loop spans 16 amino acids. CDR3 sequence (DNA): TGTGCCAGCAGTTATACCTCGTTGGGGGCCCAAGAGACCCAGTACTTC. This codes for CASSYTSLGAQETQYF.

The genes are TRBV27 and TRBJ2-1, with 8 bases fitting TRBD1. The CDR3 spans 14 residues. Trimming cost V 3 bases and J 9 bases; bases outside gene matches: 7. The V gene's germline CDR1 is MNHEY and CDR2 SMNVEV (reference sequence). The CDR3 DNA reads as TGTGCCAGCAGTTTTGGCAGGGGGCATGGTGAGCAGTTCTTC. Its translation: CASSFGRGHGEQFF.

This chain joins TRBV6-9 and TRBJ2-4, with a tentative D call TRBD1 (5 bases). This CDR3 is built from 15 residues. With 6 bases removed from V and 0 bases from J, the gap between germline ends came to 12 bases. Germline CDR1 reads MNHGY; CDR2 reads SVAAGI. The CDR3 nucleotides read TGTGCCAGCAGCCGACAGAGCGTAGCCAAAAACATTCAGTACTTC. Translated, it gives CASSRQSVAKNIQYF.

This clone showed up just once. This chain connects TRBV2 to TRBJ1-4; 8 bases map to TRBD1. The V and J ends lost 6 bases and 8 bases, in that order; junction bases with no gene match: 8. The length of the CDR3 is 14 residues. Per germline, CDR1 SNHLY and CDR2 FYNNEI. CDR3 sequence reads: CASRPDRGKEKLFF. Here the CDR3 DNA reads TGTGCCAGCAGACCAGACAGGGGAAAGGAAAAACTGTTTTTT.

This clone was detected a few times. The rearrangement links TRBV28 to TRBJ2-2, with TRBD1 matching over 9 bases. This CDR3 is 18 amino acids long. J was trimmed by 1 base and V by 2 bases; bases with no gene match: 8. Per germline, CDR1 MDHEN and CDR2 SYDVKM. As DNA, the CDR3 is TGTGCCAGCAGTTTAATTTTCGGGACAGGGCAGAACACCGGGGAGCTGTTTTTT. Translating gives CASSLIFGTGQNTGELFF.

The chain employs TRBV19 and TRBJ2-5; perhaps TRBD1 as D (6 bases). The V and J ends lost 5 bases and 3 bases respectively, with 7 bases between them. Germline loops: CDR1 LNHDA, CDR2 SQIVND (reference sequence). This CDR3 has 12 amino acids. The CDR3 bases are TGTGCCAGTAGTGGGACAAAAGAGACCCAGTACTTC. As protein: CASSGTKETQYF.

The chain links TRBV11-2 to TRBJ2-7; possible D gene TRBD2, 7 bases. CDR1 is SGHAT, CDR2 FQNNGV, per germline. V was cut by 5 bases and J by 2 bases, with 10 bases left in between. The CDR3 is made up of 13 amino acids. This chain's CDR3 is CASSRGATYEQYF. The DNA of the CDR3 is TGTGCCAGCAGCCGGGGGGCTACCTACGAGCAGTACTTC.

The sample holds a few counts of this clone. V gene TRBV28 combines with J gene TRBJ2-7, with a tentative D call TRBD1 (5 bases). The germline CDR1 and CDR2 sequences are MDHEN and SYDVKM. V lost 1 base and J lost 4, with 11 bases in between. The CDR3 has 14 amino acids. This CDR3 reads CASSLSGNHYEQYF. The CDR3 nucleotides are TGTGCCAGCAGTTTATCAGGGAATCATTACGAGCAGTACTTC.

The chain employs TRBV5-6 and TRBJ1-2; 7 bases align to TRBD1. The V and J ends lost 0 bases and 4 bases, in that order; junction bases with no gene match: 3. Germline loops: CDR1 SGHDT, CDR2 YYEEEE. The CDR3 extends over 14 amino acids. CDR3 sequence (DNA): TGTGCCAGCAGCTTGGCCAGGGGGGGCTATGGCTACACCTTC. It translates to CASSLARGGYGYTF.

This clone came up a few times. The chain carries TRBV5-4 and TRBJ2-2; TRBD1 matches at 10 bases. Trimming cost V 4 bases and J 0 bases; bases outside gene matches: 3. The CDR3 loop spans 16 amino acids. Germline V gene data show CDR1 as SGHNT and CDR2 as YYREEE (reference sequence). The CDR3: CASSQTGGANTGELFF. The DNA of the CDR3 is TGTGCCAGCAGCCAGACAGGGGGCGCGAACACCGGGGAGCTGTTTTTT.

In this sample, this clone turned up a few times. The rearrangement joins TRBV6-4 to TRBJ2-1, with TRBD1 as a possible D gene (5 bases). The V and J ends lost 0 bases and 1 base respectively, with 10 bases between them. The germline gives CDR1 MRHNA, CDR2 SNTAGT. The CDR3 is 16 residues long. The CDR3 reads CASSDSSRQSYNEQFF. The CDR3 DNA follows: TGTGCCAGCAGTGACTCGAGTCGACAGTCCTACAATGAGCAGTTCTTC.

V and J are TRBV9 and TRBJ1-6, with D perhaps TRBD1 (5 bases). Germline loops: CDR1 SGDLS, CDR2 YYNGEE. V lost 6 bases to trimming and J lost 10 bases, with 20 bases between them. The CDR3 totals 15 residues. CDR3 sequence: CASNSGQGGWSPLHF. DNA for the CDR3: TGTGCCAGCAATAGCGGGCAGGGCGGGTGGTCACCCCTCCACTTT.

This clone has just a few counts. The chain is built from TRBV29-1 and TRBJ2-2; 9 bases are shared with TRBD1. Trimming removed 4 bases from V and 1 base from J; junction bases left unmatched: 7. CDR1 is SQVTM, CDR2 ANQGSEA, per germline. There are 16 residues in the CDR3. CDR3 in amino acids: CSVVSRDRENTGELFF. DNA of the CDR3: TGCAGCGTTGTATCTCGGGACAGGGAGAACACCGGGGAGCTGTTTTTT.

V and J are TRBV5-6 and TRBJ2-1, with TRBD2 matching 11 bases. V lost 4 bases, J lost 8 bases, and 5 bases stayed unmatched. CDR1 is SGHDT and CDR2 is YYEEEE in the germline V gene. The CDR3 is 14 amino acids. The chain's CDR3 is CASSLGLAGDEQFF. The CDR3 DNA reads as TGTGCCAGCAGCCTCGGACTAGCGGGCGATGAGCAGTTCTTC.